The 24 T cell receptor beta chains below all came from one sample that was sequenced in a study of T-cell reconstitution after alpha-beta-depleted transplantation in children. Unique molecular identifiers were incorporated when the TCRbeta library was constructed. One entry per CDR3 protein results from TCRdb running MiXCR on the PCR reads. The data hold roughly 420,000 distinct CDR3 sequences, with under 20% observed a single time. Sequencing used PBMCs, mostly from graft donor cells, obtained 360 days after TCRalphabeta/CD19-depleted stem cell transplant. The receptors derive from a boy under three years old who had a stem cell transplant for Wiskott-Aldrich syndrome, so the T cells may come from the graft donor.

The genes are TRBV6-5 and TRBJ2-1, with TRBD2 matching over 7 bases. Germline CDR1 is MNHEY and CDR2 is SVGAGI. V lost 6 bases to trimming and J lost 5 bases; unmatched junction nucleotides: 4. The CDR3 runs 13 residues. This CDR3 reads CASSITSDNEQFF. DNA of the CDR3: TGTGCCAGCAGCATAACTAGCGACAATGAGCAGTTCTTC.

The chain has TRBV20-1 and TRBJ2-1; D possibly corresponds to TRBD2 (5 bases). Trimming took 3 bases from V and 2 from J, leaving 14 bases between them. The CDR3 runs 15 residues. CDR1 and CDR2 (germline): DFQATT, SNEGSKA (reference sequence). CDR3 nucleotide sequence: TGCAGTGCTAGTATAGTTCTAGCTACCTACAATGAGCAGTTCTTC. This encodes CSASIVLATYNEQFF.

V and J are TRBV7-2 and TRBJ2-7; unclear D gene. The length of the CDR3 is 13 residues. Trimming removed 8 bases at V and 7 bases at J, with 18 bases between. Germline V CDR1 and CDR2: SGHTA, FQGNSA. The chain's CDR3 is CASGLAKGWEQYF. The CDR3 DNA reads as TGTGCCAGCGGCCTCGCGAAAGGTTGGGAGCAGTACTTC.

This clonotype came up a few times. This chain connects TRBV4-1 to TRBJ2-5; 11 positions agree with TRBD1. The CDR3 has 16 amino acids. Germline V gene lookup returns CDR1 MGHRA and CDR2 YSYEKL. V shed 3 bases and J 4 bases; nucleotides not matched to a gene: 7. The CDR3 loop is CASSHADRGLSETQYF. CDR3 sequence (DNA): TGCGCCAGCAGCCACGCGGACAGGGGGCTTTCAGAGACCCAGTACTTC.

The gene calls are TRBV20-1 and TRBJ2-7, with no clear D. CDR3 length equals 13 residues. V lost 1 base and J lost 0, with 7 bases in between. Per germline, CDR1 DFQATT and CDR2 SNEGSKA (reference sequence). CDR3 sequence (DNA): TGCAGTGCTAGAGGCCAGAGCTCCTACGAGCAGTACTTC. Protein sequence: CSARGQSSYEQYF.

V and J are TRBV18 and TRBJ2-3; 11 nucleotides match TRBD2. V was clipped by 3 bases and J by 2 bases; unmatched bases: 4. The length of the CDR3 is 16 residues. The germline V gene encodes CDR1 KGHSH and CDR2 LQKENI. The CDR3 nucleotides read TGTGCCAGCTCACCTTTGACTAGCGGGGTCACAGATACGCAGTATTTT. Protein sequence: CASSPLTSGVTDTQYF.

The chain links TRBV25-1 to TRBJ2-3, with TRBD2 matching over 11 bases. V shed 3 bases, J shed 2 bases, and the junction held 7 bases outside the gene matches. Germline V gene sequence: CDR1 MGHDK, CDR2 SYGVNS. CDR3 length: 17 amino acids. DNA for the CDR3: TGTGCCAGCAGTGAGGGGATTAGCGGGGGGGCCACAGATACGCAGTATTTT. Translated: CASSEGISGGATDTQYF.

The genes are TRBV27 and TRBJ2-7; 9 bases align to TRBD1. The CDR3 has 15 amino acids. The V segment lost 6 bases and the J segment 2 bases; nucleotides outside the gene matches: 8. The germline V gene encodes CDR1 MNHEY and CDR2 SMNVEV (reference sequence). The CDR3 sequence: CASRFLGTGTYEQYF. CDR3 in DNA: TGTGCCAGCAGGTTTTTGGGGACAGGGACCTACGAGCAGTACTTC.

In its sample, this clonotype was seen a few times. The genes are TRBV5-1 and TRBJ1-1; perhaps TRBD1 as D (5 bases). CDR1 and CDR2 (germline): SGHRS, YFSETQ. Trimming cost V 3 bases and J 7 bases, with 13 bases left between them. CDR3 length: 13 amino acids. CDR3 residues: CASSSGRGSEAFF. The CDR3 DNA reads as TGCGCCAGCAGCTCCGGGAGGGGCAGTGAAGCTTTCTTT.

Only a few counts were recorded for this clonotype. The chain carries TRBV15 and TRBJ2-1; possibly TRBD1 or TRBD2 for D (5 bases each). Trimming took off 7 bases at V and 3 bases at J, with 10 bases between the two ends. There are 13 residues in the CDR3. Germline CDR1 is LNHNV and CDR2 is YYDKDF (reference sequence). CDR3 in amino acids: CATKRGLYNEQFF. For the CDR3, the DNA is TGTGCCACCAAACGGGGCCTCTACAATGAGCAGTTCTTC.

The chain joins TRBV7-9 to TRBJ2-1; no firm D call. Germline assignment: CDR1 SEHNR and CDR2 FQNEAQ (reference sequence). The CDR3 is 14 residues long. The germline V and J ends were trimmed by 1 base and 6 bases, with 10 bases remaining between them. The CDR3 DNA follows: TGTGCCAGCAGCTTAGAGAGAGAGACCAATGAGCAGTTCTTC. Protein: CASSLERETNEQFF.

The sample holds a few counts of this clonotype. This chain joins TRBV6-2 or TRBV6-3 and TRBJ2-1; tentatively, D is TRBD2 (7 bases). This CDR3 has 17 residues. The V end lost 1 base, the J end lost 0 bases, and 13 bases lay between the germline ends. The V gene's germline CDR1 is MNHEY and CDR2 SVGEGT. The chain's CDR3 is CASSYLGGQSSYNEQFF. The DNA for the CDR3 is TGTGCCAGCAGTTACTTGGGGGGGCAAAGCTCCTACAATGAGCAGTTCTTC.

This clonotype has just a few counts. The chain has TRBV18 and TRBJ2-5; TRBD2 matches at 8 bases. V dropped 1 base and J dropped 3; count of bases not matched to a gene: 4. The CDR3 has 15 amino acids. The germline V gene encodes CDR1 KGHSH and CDR2 LQKENI. CDR3 in DNA: TGTGCCAGCTCACCACGGTTTAGCGGGAAAGAGACCCAGTACTTC. It yields the protein CASSPRFSGKETQYF.

This clonotype was seen more than once but under ten times. At one end, the junction sequence differs from germline, possibly due to a read error. The chain is built from TRBV12-3 or TRBV12-4 and TRBJ2-5, with 11 bases matching TRBD2. This CDR3 contains 12 residues. CDR3 region: CASRTTSGGLSF. In DNA, the CDR3 is TGTGCCAGCAGAACTACTAGCGGGGGCCTCAGCTTC.

The chain is built from TRBV7-9 and TRBJ2-5; D may be TRBD1 or TRBD2 (5 bases each). The CDR3 contains 15 residues. Germline V gene data show CDR1 as SEHNR and CDR2 as FQNEAQ (reference sequence). The ends were cut back, 2 bases at V and 7 bases at J, with 17 bases in the middle. In DNA, the CDR3 is TGTGCCAGCAGCTTATACCCCCGACAGAGCGGGACCCAGTACTTC. Translating it yields CASSLYPRQSGTQYF.

This clonotype was counted a few times. The V call is TRBV15, the J call TRBJ2-1; 10 bases map to TRBD1. This CDR3 comprises 18 residues. The V gene's germline CDR1 is LNHNV and CDR2 YYDKDF (reference sequence). Trimming took 0 bases from V and 7 from J; bases not matched to a gene: 12. CDR3 coding DNA: TGTGCCACCAGCAGAGAATACTGGAGGGACAGGGGTCGGAATGAGCAGTTCTTC. Protein product: CATSREYWRDRGRNEQFF. The whole variable domain, remainder taken from reference TRBV15 and TRBJ2-1, is DAMVIQNPRYQVTQFGKPVTLSCSQTLNHNVMYWYQQKSSQAPKLLFHYYDKDFNNEADTPDNFQSRRPNTSFCFLDIRSPGLGDTAMYLCATSREYWRDRGRNEQFFGPGTRLTVL.

The table lists this clonotype with a few counts. Its ends do not fully match the called genes, so a read error is possible. The CDR3 protein is CSARDRDWPNGQFF. For the CDR3, the DNA is TGCAGTGCTAGAGATCGGGACTGGCCTAATGGGCAGTTCTTC. The chain links TRBV20-1 to TRBJ2-1; tentative D call: TRBD2 (6 bases). The CDR3 spans 14 residues. Germline CDR1 DFQATT, CDR2 SNEGSKA (reference sequence).

CDR3 amino acids: CASSFSFLALHF. In DNA form, the CDR3 reads TGTGCCAGCAGCTTTAGTTTTCTGGCCCTCCACTTT. This chain connects TRBV11-2 to TRBJ1-6; no definite D call. This CDR3 has 12 residues. V was clipped by 3 bases and J by 14 bases, with 11 bases between them. The V gene's germline CDR1 is SGHAT and CDR2 FQNNGV.

The chain combines TRBV19 with TRBJ2-1; 14 nucleotides line up with TRBD2. With V trimmed by 5 bases and J by 5 bases, 8 bases remained unmatched. The CDR3 spans 17 residues. From germline, CDR1 is LNHDA and CDR2 SQIVND (reference sequence). CDR3 sequence (DNA): TGTGCCAGTAGTCCATTTGAGGGACTAGCGGGAGACAATGAGCAGTTCTTC. The encoded protein is CASSPFEGLAGDNEQFF.

This clonotype has only a few counts. CDR3 residues: CASSILAGDNEQFF. Here the CDR3 DNA reads TGTGCCAGCAGCATATTAGCGGGGGACAATGAGCAGTTCTTC. The genes are TRBV7-2 and TRBJ2-1; the match to TRBD2 covers 9 bases. Germline trimming cut 5 bases from V and 5 bases from J; bases unmatched to any gene: 4. The CDR3 extends over 14 amino acids. Germline values: CDR1 SGHTA, CDR2 FQGNSA.

This clonotype has only a few counts. V and J are TRBV3-1 and TRBJ2-1; either TRBD1 or TRBD2 may fit D (5 bases each). CDR1 LGHDT and CDR2 YNNKEL come from the germline V gene (reference sequence). The CDR3 is 16 amino acids. V lost 0 bases and J 2 bases, leaving 11 bases between the germline ends. CDR3 amino acids: CASSQDGAKTYNEQFF. In DNA form, the CDR3 reads TGTGCCAGCAGCCAAGACGGGGCCAAGACCTACAATGAGCAGTTCTTC.

J is TRBJ2-7 and V is TRBV6-5; D is unclear. Germline V gene data show CDR1 as MNHEY and CDR2 as SVGAGI. The CDR3 is made up of 15 amino acids. V was clipped by 0 bases and J by 2 bases, with 11 bases between them. The CDR3 is CASSYSTTLPYEQYF. The CDR3 region has the DNA TGTGCCAGCAGTTACTCGACCACGCTCCCCTACGAGCAGTACTTC.

Note on this clonotype: Germline is not matched at one junction end, which may reflect a read error. The chain carries TRBV29-1 and TRBJ2-5; perhaps TRBD2 as D (5 bases). The CDR3 is made up of 14 amino acids. Germline CDR1 is SQVTM and CDR2 is ANQGSEA. The CDR3 DNA is TGCAGCGTTGTTCCGGGAAGGGTTCAAGCGACCCAGTACTTC. This encodes CSVVPGRVQATQYF.

This clonotype occurred a few times. The gene calls are TRBV20-1 and TRBJ2-7; the match to TRBD1 covers 7 bases. Unmatched junction bases numbered 8, after V lost 0 bases and J lost 0 bases. Germline V gene sequence: CDR1 DFQATT, CDR2 SNEGSKA (reference sequence). This CDR3 region has 16 residues. CDR3 DNA sequence: TGCAGTGCTAGAGATTCTAGAACAGGGGTCTCCTACGAGCAGTACTTC. Protein: CSARDSRTGVSYEQYF.